These T cell receptor beta chains were read from a single sample in a study of shared clonotypes between healthy human individuals. Repertoires were generated with immunoSEQ multiplex PCR, while TCRdb's copy carries only in-frame clones and drops some. This table has about 480,000 clones, roughly 78% appearing once. Specimen: PBMCs. Source of these receptors: a woman aged 40 to 55 in good health. Some clones in this sample may be carry-over from other donors' samples. Both conserved end residues are part of each CDR3. The D gene is left open where the match is weak. A clone size is listed for some rows: how often the clone was seen (once, few, many), or a class if it is expanded.

V gene	clone size	CDR3 length	J gene	D gene	CDR3 DNA	CDR3 protein
TRBV18	few	13	TRBJ1-2	-	TGTGCCAGCTCAGCGCAGGAGAACTATGGCTACACCTTC	CASSAQENYGYTF
TRBV5-4	-	15	TRBJ1-3	-	TGTGCCAGCAGCTTAGAAACAGGGTCAGGAAACACCATATATTTT	CASSLETGSGNTIYF
TRBV18	once	14	TRBJ2-1	-	TGTGCCAGCTCACCACCGGGACTTTACAATGAGCAGTTCTTC	CASSPPGLYNEQFF
TRBV6-1	-	13	TRBJ2-7	-	TGTGCCAGCAGTGAAACGGGGTTCTACGAGCAGTACTTC	CASSETGFYEQYF
TRBV5-1	-	15	TRBJ2-1	-	TGCGCCAGCAGCTTGGCCGGATTAGCGAGGGCTGAGCAGTTCTTC	CASSLAGLARAEQFF
TRBV18	once	16	TRBJ1-1	-	TGTGCCAGCTCACCACCGGGGAACCGCTTGAACACTGAAGCTTTCTTT	CASSPPGNRLNTEAFF
TRBV7-2	-	14	TRBJ2-4	-	TGTGCCAGCAGCTTATCCCGACAGAATAGCATTCAGTACTTC	CASSLSRQNSIQYF
TRBV5-1	-	16	TRBJ2-5	TRBD2	TGCGCCAGCAGCTCCACTAGCGGGAACGCCGCAGAGACCCAGTACTTC	CASSSTSGNAAETQYF
TRBV28	few	14	TRBJ1-3	-	TGTGCCAGCAGTTTATCGGGGGTCGGAAACACCATATATTTT	CASSLSGVGNTIYF
TRBV29-1	once	14	TRBJ2-1	TRBD1	TGCAGCGTTGAAGGACAGGGGGCGCGCAATGAGCAGTTCTTC	CSVEGQGARNEQFF
TRBV6-4	-	14	TRBJ1-2	-	TGTGCCAGCAGTGAAGGGGTAGGCGTCGGGGGCTACACCTTC	CASSEGVGVGGYTF
TRBV11-1	-	15	TRBJ2-1	-	TGTGCCAGCAGTCGGGACACGAGCTCCTACAATGAGCAGTTCTTC	CASSRDTSSYNEQFF
TRBV10-1	-	15	TRBJ2-1	-	TGCGCCAGCAGTGAGGCAATAGGCTCCTACAATGAGCAGTTCTTC	CASSEAIGSYNEQFF
TRBV6-5	-	15	TRBJ1-2	TRBD1	TGTGCCAGCAGTTACGGGACAGGGGGGTTCTATGGCTACACCTTC	CASSYGTGGFYGYTF
TRBV30	-	15	TRBJ1-1	-	TGTGCCTGGACTCCCAGGTCGATAATGAACACTGAAGCTTTCTTT	CAWTPRSIMNTEAFF
TRBV30	-	13	TRBJ2-6	TRBD1	TGTGCAGCACAGGGGTCTGGGGCCAACGTCCTGACTTTC	CAAQGSGANVLTF
TRBV5-1	-	15	TRBJ2-7	TRBD2	TGCGCCAGCACCCCCTCTAGCGGGAGTTCCTACGAGCAGTACTTC	CASTPSSGSSYEQYF
TRBV19	once	12	TRBJ1-1	-	TGTGCCAGTAGCGGGCCACCCTCTGAAGCTTTCTTT	CASSGPPSEAFF
TRBV25-1	-	14	TRBJ2-7	-	TGTGCCAGCAAACCAGGGGTTAACTCCTACGAGCAGTACTTC	CASKPGVNSYEQYF
TRBV6-1	-	14	TRBJ2-3	-	TGTGCCAGCAGTGGGGGAGGCCGGGTAGATACGCAGTATTTT	CASSGGGRVDTQYF
TRBV7-9	-	17	TRBJ1-3	-	TGTGCCAGCAGCTTACATTCTGTCCAGGTCTCTGGAAACACCATATATTTT	CASSLHSVQVSGNTIYF
TRBV7-2	-	16	TRBJ2-2	TRBD2	TGTGCCAGCAGCCTAAGACTAGCGGGAGGGGTCGGGGAGCTGTTTTTT	CASSLRLAGGVGELFF
TRBV27	-	17	TRBJ1-4	-	TGTGCCAGCAGTTTATCGTTTGTGGGCCTCCGTAATGAAAAACTGTTTTTT	CASSLSFVGLRNEKLFF
TRBV19	-	13	TRBJ1-5	-	TGTGCCAGTAGTTACAGGGACGATCAGCCCCAGCATTTT	CASSYRDDQPQHF
TRBV10-2	-	13	TRBJ1-2	TRBD1	TGCGCCAGCAGTAAGGGACAGGGGGCGAGGTACACCTTC	CASSKGQGARYTF